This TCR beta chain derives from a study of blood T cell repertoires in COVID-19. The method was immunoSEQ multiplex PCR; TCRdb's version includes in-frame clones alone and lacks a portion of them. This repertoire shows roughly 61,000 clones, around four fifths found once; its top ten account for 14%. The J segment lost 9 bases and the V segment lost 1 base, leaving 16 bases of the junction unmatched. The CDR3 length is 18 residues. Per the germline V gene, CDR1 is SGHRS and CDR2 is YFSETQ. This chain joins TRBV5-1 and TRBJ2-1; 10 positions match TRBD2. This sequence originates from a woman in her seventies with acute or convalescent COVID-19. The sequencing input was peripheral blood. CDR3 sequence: CASSLPSGGPSSRGEQFF. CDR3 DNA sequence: TGCGCCAGCAGCTTGCCTAGCGGGGGCCCCTCATCAAGGGGTGAGCAGTTCTTC.